Below, 29 T cell receptor beta chains from the same sample are listed, as sequenced in a study of T cell responses to AZD1222 COVID-19 vaccine. Sequencing was performed with immunoSEQ multiplex PCR; in TCRdb, only in-frame clones are kept and a portion is missing. The repertoire holds 100,000 to 150,000 clones, around 85% seen once, with about 1.6% in the top ten. This specimen consisted of peripheral blood, obtained on day 0 of AZD1222 vaccination. These receptors were taken from an adult in good health.

This chain joins TRBV12-3 or TRBV12-4 and TRBJ1-1, with TRBD1 matching 7 bases. V was pared by 7 bases and J by 6 bases, with 8 bases of the junction left unmatched. There are 13 residues in the CDR3. The CDR3, as DNA: TGTGCCAGCAACCAAGACAGGGTCGCTGAAGCTTTCTTT. Residues: CASNQDRVAEAFF.

The chain recombines TRBV14 with TRBJ2-3; the match to TRBD2 covers 10 bases. Germline assignment: CDR1 SGHDN and CDR2 FVKESK. The CDR3 sequence is 16 residues long. The V and J ends lost 4 bases and 5 bases, in that order; junction bases with no gene match: 9. The CDR3 DNA sequence: TGTGCCAGCAGCCGCGAATGGGCTAGCGGGGGAGATACGCAGTATTTT. Its translation is CASSREWASGGDTQYF.

The J gene is TRBJ1-5, the V gene TRBV27; D remains ambiguous. This CDR3 region has 16 residues. The ends were cut back, 6 bases at V and 0 bases at J, with 15 bases in the middle. CDR1 and CDR2 (germline): MNHEY, SMNVEV (reference sequence). This CDR3 is CASRPRAVDSNQPQHF. CDR3 sequence (DNA): TGTGCCAGCAGACCTCGGGCAGTCGATAGCAATCAGCCCCAGCATTTT.

The chain has TRBV7-9 and TRBJ1-1; D is unresolved. CDR1 and CDR2 from the germline V gene are SEHNR and FQNEAQ (reference sequence). V gave up 2 bases and J gave up 0 bases, with 16 bases separating them. The CDR3 length is 17 residues. The CDR3 loop reads CASSLIRAGGMNTEAFF. The CDR3 region has the DNA TGTGCCAGCAGCTTAATACGGGCAGGAGGAATGAACACTGAAGCTTTCTTT.

The rearrangement joins TRBV19 to TRBJ1-6; unclear D gene. The germline CDR1 and CDR2 sequences are LNHDA and SQIVND (reference sequence). The CDR3 has 14 residues. V lost 9 bases to trimming and J lost 0 bases, with 9 bases between them. The CDR3 DNA is TGTGCCAGCACATTTAGCTCCTATAATTCACCCCTCCACTTT. This encodes CASTFSSYNSPLHF. The entire variable domain, with the rest obtained from reference TRBV19 and TRBJ1-6, is as follows: DGGITQSPKYLFRKEGQNVTLSCEQNLNHDAMYWYRQDPGQGLRLIYYSQIVNDFQKGDIAEGYSVSREKKESFPLTVTSAQKNPTAFYLCASTFSSYNSPLHFGNGTRLTVT.

The chain is built from TRBV5-4 and TRBJ2-1; TRBD2 matches at 8 bases. Germline lookup yields CDR1 SGHNT and CDR2 YYREEE (reference sequence). The CDR3 spans 14 residues. The V and J ends lost 1 base and 10 bases, in that order; junction bases with no gene match: 7. The CDR3: CASSLPAGVREQFF. As DNA, the CDR3 is TGTGCCAGCAGCTTGCCAGCGGGAGTGAGGGAGCAGTTCTTC. Looking up the rest from reference TRBV5-4 and TRBJ2-1 gives the full variable domain: ETGVTQSPTHLIKTRGQQVTLRCSSQSGHNTVSWYQQALGQGPQFIFQYYREEENGRGNFPPRFSGLQFPNYSSELNVNALELDDSALYLCASSLPAGVREQFFGPGTRLTVL.

The chain combines TRBV11-3 with TRBJ1-2; TRBD1 agrees at 8 bases. Germline CDR1 SGHNT, CDR2 YENEEA. The CDR3 runs to 15 residues. The V gene end was trimmed by 5 bases and the J gene end by 4 bases; junction bases not matched to a gene: 9. The CDR3 sequence is CASSRQGPGGYGYTF. The CDR3 bases are TGTGCCAGCAGCCGACAGGGGCCAGGGGGCTATGGCTACACCTTC.

This rearrangement joins TRBV7-2 to TRBJ1-5; TRBD1 matches 7 bases. Losses at the gene ends were 6 bases for V and 2 bases for J; bases not matched to a gene: 7. The CDR3 has 15 amino acids. Germline lookup yields CDR1 SGHTA and CDR2 FQGNSA. CDR3 DNA: TGTGCCAGCAGTTCGAATACAGGGGGCAATCAGCCCCAGCATTTT. It specifies CASSSNTGGNQPQHF.

The chain employs TRBV9 and TRBJ2-2; D unclear. The CDR3 is 14 amino acids. The germline V gene encodes CDR1 SGDLS and CDR2 YYNGEE. Trimming removed 0 bases from V and 3 bases from J, with 6 bases in between. CDR3 DNA: TGTGCCAGCAGCGTAGATCGTTACACCGGGGAGCTGTTTTTT. Translated: CASSVDRYTGELFF.

The CDR3 nucleotides are TGTGCCAGCAGTGAATCGGAGGGAGGCAATCAGCCCCAGCATTTT. Its translation: CASSESEGGNQPQHF. V and J are TRBV2 and TRBJ1-5; D unresolved. The V gene's germline CDR1 is SNHLY and CDR2 FYNNEI. The CDR3 is made up of 15 amino acids. V lost 2 bases and J 2 bases, leaving 10 bases between the germline ends.

The chain links TRBV6-2 or TRBV6-3 to TRBJ2-2; 12 bases fit TRBD2. The germline V gene encodes CDR1 MNHEY and CDR2 SVGEGT. The V segment lost 4 bases and the J segment 5 bases; nucleotides outside the gene matches: 2. The CDR3 has 15 residues. For the CDR3, the DNA is TGTGCCAGCAGTTTGCTAGCGGGAGGGACCGGGGAGCTGTTTTTT. Encoded protein: CASSLLAGGTGELFF.

In this sample, this clone turned up once. The chain joins TRBV11-2 to TRBJ1-1; D gene ambiguous. Germline V gives CDR1 SGHAT, CDR2 FQNNGV. CDR3 size: 14 residues. The V end was cut by 5 bases, the J end by 5 bases, with 15 bases between. The CDR3 loop is CASSPAGPFTEAFF. The CDR3 DNA sequence: TGTGCCAGCAGCCCCGCCGGGCCGTTTACTGAAGCTTTCTTT.

This sequence joins TRBV11-2 and TRBJ1-1, with 7 bases lining up with TRBD1. The CDR3 is made up of 14 amino acids. CDR1 is SGHAT, CDR2 FQNNGV, per germline. V dropped 7 bases and J dropped 5; count of bases not matched to a gene: 10. CDR3 in DNA: TGTGCCAGCACCCCTCTTAGGGGGCGGACTGAAGCTTTCTTT. It specifies CASTPLRGRTEAFF. The full variable domain, completed using reference TRBV11-2 and TRBJ1-1, is EAGVAQSPRYKIIEKRQSVAFWCNPISGHATLYWYQQILGQGPKLLIQFQNNGVVDDSQLPKDRFSAERLKGVDSTLKIQPAKLEDSAVYLCASTPLRGRTEAFFGQGTRLTVV.

Here the CDR3 reads CAMGQGAAPYYEQYF. The CDR3, as DNA: TGTGCCATGGGACAGGGGGCGGCTCCGTACTACGAGCAGTACTTC. This chain joins TRBV10-3 and TRBJ2-7; the match to TRBD1 covers 12 bases. V lost 9 bases and J lost 3; bases outside the gene matches: 9. The CDR3 is made up of 15 amino acids. The germline gives CDR1 ENHRY, CDR2 SYGVKD.

This rearrangement joins TRBV21-1 to TRBJ1-4. TRBV21-1 is labeled a pseudogene. CDR3 length: 18 residues. The DNA of the CDR3 is TGTGCCAGCAGCAAAGTGACCGGGACCCAGTGCTGGTATGAAAAACTGTTTTTT. It encodes CASSKVTGTQCWYEKLFF.

The chain links TRBV10-1 to TRBJ2-7; D possibly matches TRBD1 or TRBD2 (6 bases each). The V end was cut by 5 bases, the J end by 2 bases, with 16 bases between. The CDR3 is 15 residues long. The germline gives CDR1 WNHNN, CDR2 SYGVQD (reference sequence). CDR3 protein: CASSPTGAKPYEQYF. The DNA for the CDR3 is TGCGCCAGCAGTCCCACGGGGGCAAAACCCTACGAGCAGTACTTC.

The V gene is TRBV6-5, the J gene TRBJ2-4; possibly TRBD1 for D (6 bases). The ends were cut back, 1 base at V and 8 bases at J, with 15 bases in the middle. Germline V gene sequence: CDR1 MNHEY, CDR2 SVGAGI. The CDR3 contains 15 residues. For the CDR3, the DNA is TGTGCCAGCAGTTACTTCGCCCAGGGGATAGACATTCAGTACTTC. This translates into CASSYFAQGIDIQYF.

In this sample, this clone turned up once. The V gene is TRBV9, the J gene TRBJ2-7, with TRBD2 matching 8 bases. The CDR3 extends over 16 amino acids. The V gene end was trimmed by 0 bases and the J gene end by 1 base; junction bases not matched to a gene: 6. Germline V gene sequence: CDR1 SGDLS, CDR2 YYNGEE. The CDR3 nucleotides read TGTGCCAGCAGCGTAGGGCTCCCGGGGGGGTCCTACGAGCAGTACTTC. This codes for CASSVGLPGGSYEQYF.

In nucleotides, the CDR3 is TGTGCCAGCAGCTTTGGCACAGATACGCAGTATTTT. Translation gives CASSFGTDTQYF. The gene calls are TRBV11-2 and TRBJ2-3, with unresolved D. The CDR3 loop spans 12 amino acids. V lost 3 bases and J 1 base, leaving 2 bases between the germline ends. CDR1 SGHAT and CDR2 FQNNGV come from the germline V gene.

The chain combines TRBV24-1 with TRBJ2-3; TRBD1 aligns across 8 bases. The trim removed 6 bases at V and 5 bases at J, leaving 6 bases unmatched. The germline gives CDR1 KGHDR, CDR2 SFDVKD. The CDR3 is 14 amino acids. CDR3 loop: CATSSQGAEDTQYF. CDR3 coding DNA: TGTGCCACCAGTTCCCAGGGGGCAGAAGATACGCAGTATTTT.

The chain combines TRBV19 with TRBJ2-1; 8 bases line up with TRBD2. The CDR3 covers 15 residues. From germline, CDR1 is LNHDA and CDR2 SQIVND (reference sequence). With 5 bases clipped from V and 4 bases from J, the junction kept 7 bases outside the gene matches. The CDR3 DNA follows: TGTGCCAGTAGTTCTCTAAGCGGGAGTTACAATGAGCAGTTCTTC. Protein: CASSSLSGSYNEQFF.

The sample holds a few counts of this clone. The chain has TRBV2 and TRBJ1-5, with D possibly TRBD1 on 5 matching bases. The CDR3 loop spans 13 amino acids. Between the trimmed V and J ends, which lost 6 bases and 7 bases, there was a span of 13 bases. CDR1 and CDR2 (germline): SNHLY, FYNNEI. The CDR3 protein is CASRDRGGQPQHF. CDR3 nucleotide sequence: TGTGCCAGCAGAGATCGGGGGGGACAGCCCCAGCATTTT.

CDR3 nucleotide sequence: TGCGCCAGCAGTGAGTGGCAGAATAATTCACCCCTCCACTTT. This sequence encodes CASSEWQNNSPLHF. The chain uses TRBV10-1 and TRBJ1-6; D gene ambiguous. V lost 1 base and J 5 bases, leaving 6 bases between the germline ends. Germline lookup yields CDR1 WNHNN and CDR2 SYGVQD (reference sequence). This CDR3 has 14 residues.

The chain combines TRBV7-9 with TRBJ1-1, with D perhaps matching TRBD1 (6 bases). Between the trimmed V and J ends, which lost 4 bases and 6 bases, there was a span of 9 bases. The germline gives CDR1 SEHNR, CDR2 FQNEAQ (reference sequence). The CDR3 is 12 residues long. The CDR3 DNA is TGTGCCAGCAGCTGGCAGGGGTCTGAAGCTTTCTTT. Protein: CASSWQGSEAFF.

This chain joins TRBV19 and TRBJ2-5; D call uncertain. V lost 3 bases and J 2 bases, leaving 22 bases between the germline ends. The V gene's germline CDR1 is LNHDA and CDR2 SQIVND (reference sequence). The CDR3 extends over 18 amino acids. The CDR3 sequence is CASSMGVIVTTAQETQYF. For the CDR3, the DNA is TGTGCCAGTAGTATGGGTGTAATTGTCACGACGGCTCAAGAGACCCAGTACTTC.

The genes are TRBV11-2 and TRBJ2-7, with 11 bases aligning to TRBD2. V lost 1 base, J lost 3 bases, and 8 bases stayed unmatched. CDR3 size: 17 residues. Per germline, CDR1 SGHAT and CDR2 FQNNGV. CDR3 sequence reads: CASSLGGLAAVGYEQYF. The CDR3 DNA sequence: TGTGCCAGCAGCTTAGGGGGACTAGCGGCTGTGGGCTACGAGCAGTACTTC.

This clone showed up just a few times. The V gene is TRBV18, the J gene TRBJ1-2; possible D gene TRBD1, 6 bases. The germline CDR1 and CDR2 sequences are KGHSH and LQKENI. CDR3 length equals 16 residues. The V end lost 3 bases, the J end lost 6 bases, and 20 bases lay between the germline ends. CDR3 in amino acids: CASSPVLGGGSDGYTF. The DNA for the CDR3 is TGTGCCAGCTCACCCGTTTTAGGGGGGGGCTCAGATGGCTACACCTTC.

This clone occurred once. The rearrangement joins TRBV6-5 to TRBJ1-6; a possible D gene is TRBD1 (6 bases). This CDR3 is built from 13 residues. V was trimmed by 4 bases and J by 14 bases, leaving 15 bases between them. Germline V gene sequence: CDR1 MNHEY, CDR2 SVGAGI. The CDR3 nucleotides read TGTGCCAGCAGTTGGACAGAGGGCGAATCCCTCCACTTT. Translating it yields CASSWTEGESLHF.

Notes on this clone: The junction departs from germline at one end; a sequencing error may be responsible. The V and J genes are TRBV3-1 (or the pseudogene TRBV3-2) and TRBJ1-1; possibly TRBD1 for D (5 bases). The germline gives CDR1 LGHDT, CDR2 YNNKEL (reference sequence). This CDR3 is 12 amino acids long. CDR3 sequence reads: CASRLGAKALVF. DNA for the CDR3: TGTGCCAGCAGATTAGGGGCTAAAGCCCTCGTCTTT.